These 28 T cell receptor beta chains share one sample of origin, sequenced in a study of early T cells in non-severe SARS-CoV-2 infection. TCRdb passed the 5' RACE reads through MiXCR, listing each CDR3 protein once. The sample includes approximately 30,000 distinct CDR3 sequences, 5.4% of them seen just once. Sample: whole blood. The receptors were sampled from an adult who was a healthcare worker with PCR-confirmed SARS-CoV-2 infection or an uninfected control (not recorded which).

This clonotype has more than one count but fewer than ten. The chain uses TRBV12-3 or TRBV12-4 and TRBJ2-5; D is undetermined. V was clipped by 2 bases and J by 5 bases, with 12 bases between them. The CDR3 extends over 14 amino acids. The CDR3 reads CASSLIRRMETQYF. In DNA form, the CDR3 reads TGTGCCAGCAGTTTAATTCGGCGAATGGAGACCCAGTACTTC.

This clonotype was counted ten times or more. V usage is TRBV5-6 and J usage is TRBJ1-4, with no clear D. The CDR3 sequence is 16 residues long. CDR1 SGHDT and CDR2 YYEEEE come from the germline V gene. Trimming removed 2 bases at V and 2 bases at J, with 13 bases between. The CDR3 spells CASSLGQPGTNEKLFF. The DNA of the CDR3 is TGTGCCAGCAGCTTAGGCCAACCGGGGACTAATGAAAAACTGTTTTTT.

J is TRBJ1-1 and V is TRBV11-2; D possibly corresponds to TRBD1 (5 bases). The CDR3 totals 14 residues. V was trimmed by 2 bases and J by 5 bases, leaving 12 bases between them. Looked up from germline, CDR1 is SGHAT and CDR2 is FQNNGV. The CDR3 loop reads CASSLLGARTEAFF. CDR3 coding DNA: TGTGCCAGCAGCTTATTAGGGGCGCGGACTGAAGCTTTCTTT.

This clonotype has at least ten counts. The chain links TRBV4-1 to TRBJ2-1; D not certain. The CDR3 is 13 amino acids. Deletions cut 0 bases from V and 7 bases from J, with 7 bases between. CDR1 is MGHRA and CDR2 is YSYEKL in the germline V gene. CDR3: CASSQEYGNEQFF. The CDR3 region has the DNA TGCGCCAGCAGCCAAGAATATGGGAATGAGCAGTTCTTC.

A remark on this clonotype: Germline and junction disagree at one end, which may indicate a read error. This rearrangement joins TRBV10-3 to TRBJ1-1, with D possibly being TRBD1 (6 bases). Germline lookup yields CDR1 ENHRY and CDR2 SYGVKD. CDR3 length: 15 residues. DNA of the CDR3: TGTGCCATCAGTGACCCCAACAGGGTGAATACTGAAGCTTTCTTT. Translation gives CAISDPNRVNTEAFF.

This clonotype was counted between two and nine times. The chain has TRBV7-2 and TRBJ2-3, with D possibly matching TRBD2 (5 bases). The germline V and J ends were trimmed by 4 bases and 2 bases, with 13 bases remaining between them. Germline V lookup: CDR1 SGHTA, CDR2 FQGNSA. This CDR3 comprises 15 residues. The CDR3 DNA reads TGTGCCAGCAGCTCCAGCTTCGGACTCACAGATACGCAGTATTTT. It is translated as CASSSSFGLTDTQYF. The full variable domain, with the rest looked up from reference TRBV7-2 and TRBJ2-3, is GAGVSQSPSNKVTEKGKDVELRCDPISGHTALYWYRQSLGQGLEFLIYFQGNSAPDKSGLPSDRFSAERTGGSVSTLTIQRTQQEDSAVYLCASSSSFGLTDTQYFGPGTRLTVL.

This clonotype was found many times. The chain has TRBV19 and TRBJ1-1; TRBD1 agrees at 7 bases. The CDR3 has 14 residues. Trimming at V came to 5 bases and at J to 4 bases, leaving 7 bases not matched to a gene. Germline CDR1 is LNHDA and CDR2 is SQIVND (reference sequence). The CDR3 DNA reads TGTGCCAGTAGTTTTCGGACAGGCCTCACTGAAGCTTTCTTT. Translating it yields CASSFRTGLTEAFF.

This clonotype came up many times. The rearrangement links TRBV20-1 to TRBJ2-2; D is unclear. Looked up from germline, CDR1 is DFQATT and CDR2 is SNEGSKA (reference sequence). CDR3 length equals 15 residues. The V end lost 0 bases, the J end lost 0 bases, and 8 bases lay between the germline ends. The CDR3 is CSARDRKANTGELFF. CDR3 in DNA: TGCAGTGCTAGAGATAGGAAGGCGAACACCGGGGAGCTGTTTTTT.

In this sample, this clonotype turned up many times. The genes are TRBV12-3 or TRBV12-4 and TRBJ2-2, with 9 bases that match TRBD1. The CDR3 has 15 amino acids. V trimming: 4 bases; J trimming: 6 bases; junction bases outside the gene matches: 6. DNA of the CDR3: TGTGCCAGCAGTTCCGGGACAGGGTCTTCCGGGGAGCTGTTTTTT. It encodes CASSSGTGSSGELFF.

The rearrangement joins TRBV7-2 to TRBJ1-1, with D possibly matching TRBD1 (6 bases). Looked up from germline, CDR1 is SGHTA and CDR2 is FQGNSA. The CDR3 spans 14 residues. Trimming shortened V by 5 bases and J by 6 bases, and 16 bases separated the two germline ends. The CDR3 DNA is TGTGCCAGCAGCCCACAGGACAGTTTTCCTGAAGCTTTCTTT. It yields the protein CASSPQDSFPEAFF.

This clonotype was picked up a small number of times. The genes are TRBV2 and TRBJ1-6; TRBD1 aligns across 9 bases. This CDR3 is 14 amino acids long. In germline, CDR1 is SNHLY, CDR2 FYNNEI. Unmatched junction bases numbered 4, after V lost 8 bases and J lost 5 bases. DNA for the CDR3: TGTGCCAGCCGGACAGGGGTTGATAATTCACCCCTCCACTTT. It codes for CASRTGVDNSPLHF.

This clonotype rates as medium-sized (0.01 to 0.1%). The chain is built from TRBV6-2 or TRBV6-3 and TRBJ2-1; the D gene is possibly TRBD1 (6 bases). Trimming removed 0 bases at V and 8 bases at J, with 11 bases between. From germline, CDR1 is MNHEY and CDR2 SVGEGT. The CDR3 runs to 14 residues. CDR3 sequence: CASSYSVQGDEQFF. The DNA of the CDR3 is TGTGCCAGCAGTTACTCTGTACAGGGTGATGAGCAGTTCTTC.

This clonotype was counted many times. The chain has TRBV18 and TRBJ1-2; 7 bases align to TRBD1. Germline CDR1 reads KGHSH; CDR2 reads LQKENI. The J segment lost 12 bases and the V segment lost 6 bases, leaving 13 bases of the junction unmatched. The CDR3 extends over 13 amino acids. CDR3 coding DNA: TGTGCCAGCTCCAACGAGGGACAGATCTGGAACACCTTC. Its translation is CASSNEGQIWNTF.

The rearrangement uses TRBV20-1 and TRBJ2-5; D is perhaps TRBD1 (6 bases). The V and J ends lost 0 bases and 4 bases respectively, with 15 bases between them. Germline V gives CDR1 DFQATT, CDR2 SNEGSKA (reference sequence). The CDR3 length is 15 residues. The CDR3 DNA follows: TGCAGTGCTAGAGATGCCCAGGGGTCCGGAGAGACCCAGTACTTC. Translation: CSARDAQGSGETQYF.

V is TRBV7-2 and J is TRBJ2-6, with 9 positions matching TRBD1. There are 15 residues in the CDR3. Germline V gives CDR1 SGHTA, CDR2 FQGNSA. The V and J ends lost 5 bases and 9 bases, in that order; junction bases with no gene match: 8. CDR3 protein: CASSPPTGGLNVLTF. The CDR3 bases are TGTGCCAGCAGCCCACCGACAGGGGGACTCAACGTCCTGACTTTC.

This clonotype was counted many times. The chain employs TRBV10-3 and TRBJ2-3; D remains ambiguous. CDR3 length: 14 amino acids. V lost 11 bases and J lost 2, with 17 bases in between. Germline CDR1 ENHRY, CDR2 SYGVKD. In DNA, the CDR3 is TGTGCCTGCAAGAATGGCTTGGACACAGATACGCAGTATTTT. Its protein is CACKNGLDTDTQYF.

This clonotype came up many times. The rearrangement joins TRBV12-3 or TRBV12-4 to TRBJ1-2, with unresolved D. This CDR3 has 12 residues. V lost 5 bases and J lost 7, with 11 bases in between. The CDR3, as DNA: TGTGCCAGCAGTGTGGGTGTTTCTGGCTACACCTTC. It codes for CASSVGVSGYTF.

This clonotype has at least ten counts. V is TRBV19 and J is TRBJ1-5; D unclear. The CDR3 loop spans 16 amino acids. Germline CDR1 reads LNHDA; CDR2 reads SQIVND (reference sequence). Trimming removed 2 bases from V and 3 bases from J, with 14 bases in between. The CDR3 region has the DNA TGTGCCAGTAGTATATGGGGAAGGCGAGACAATCAGCCCCAGCATTTT. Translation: CASSIWGRRDNQPQHF.

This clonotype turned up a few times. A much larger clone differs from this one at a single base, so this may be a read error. The DNA for the CDR3 is TGTGCCAGCTCACCACCCGCCTCTCACAGGGGTGGCTACACCTTC. Translated: CASSPPASHRGGYTF. The chain employs TRBV18 and TRBJ1-2, with 7 bases identical to TRBD1. V shed 0 bases, J shed 7 bases, and the junction held 8 bases outside the gene matches. The germline V gene has CDR1 KGHSH and CDR2 LQKENI. This CDR3 comprises 15 residues.

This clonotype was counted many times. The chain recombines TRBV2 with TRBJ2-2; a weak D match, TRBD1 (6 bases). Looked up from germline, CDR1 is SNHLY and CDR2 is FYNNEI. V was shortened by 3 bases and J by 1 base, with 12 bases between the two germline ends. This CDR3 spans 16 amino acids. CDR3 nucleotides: TGTGCCAGCAGTGATAACAGGGAGAGGAACACCGGGGAGCTGTTTTTT. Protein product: CASSDNRERNTGELFF. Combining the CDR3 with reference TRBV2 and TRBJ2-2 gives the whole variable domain EPEVTQTPSHQVTQMGQEVILRCVPISNHLYFYWYRQILGQKVEFLVSFYNNEISEKSEIFDDQFSVERPDGSNFTLKIRSTKLEDSAMYFCASSDNRERNTGELFFGEGSRLTVL.

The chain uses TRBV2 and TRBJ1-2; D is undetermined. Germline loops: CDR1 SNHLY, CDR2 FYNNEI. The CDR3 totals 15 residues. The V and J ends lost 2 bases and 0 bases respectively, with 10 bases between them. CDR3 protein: CASSESPGTNYGYTF. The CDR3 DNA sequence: TGTGCCAGCAGTGAATCTCCAGGAACTAACTATGGCTACACCTTC.

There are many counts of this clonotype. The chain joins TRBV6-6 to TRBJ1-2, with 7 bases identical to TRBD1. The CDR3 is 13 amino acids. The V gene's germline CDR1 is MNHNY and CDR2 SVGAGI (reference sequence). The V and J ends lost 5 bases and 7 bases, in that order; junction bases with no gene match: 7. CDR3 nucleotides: TGTGCCAGCAGTACATCCGGGACAGCTGGCTACACCTTC. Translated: CASSTSGTAGYTF.

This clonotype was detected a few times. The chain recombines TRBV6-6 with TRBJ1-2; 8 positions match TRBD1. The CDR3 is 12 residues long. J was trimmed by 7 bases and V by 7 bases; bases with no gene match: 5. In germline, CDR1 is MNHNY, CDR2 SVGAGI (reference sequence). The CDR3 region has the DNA TGTGCCAGCATCGGACAGGGCCGTGGCTACACCTTC. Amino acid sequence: CASIGQGRGYTF.

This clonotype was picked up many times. The CDR3 here is CASTRGSGNQPQHF. The CDR3 nucleotides are TGTGCCAGTACACGGGGATCTGGCAATCAGCCCCAGCATTTT. This sequence joins TRBV12-3 or TRBV12-4 and TRBJ1-5, with unresolved D. This CDR3 has 14 amino acids. Trimming stripped 9 bases from V and 2 bases from J, with 14 bases between.

This CDR3 is CASSLDPFTDTQYF. Written as DNA, the CDR3 is TGTGCCAGCAGCTTAGACCCATTCACAGATACGCAGTATTTT. The genes are TRBV7-3 and TRBJ2-3; D unclear. CDR3 length: 14 amino acids. The germline V and J ends were trimmed by 2 bases and 2 bases, with 8 bases remaining between them. From germline, CDR1 is SGHTA and CDR2 FQGTGA.

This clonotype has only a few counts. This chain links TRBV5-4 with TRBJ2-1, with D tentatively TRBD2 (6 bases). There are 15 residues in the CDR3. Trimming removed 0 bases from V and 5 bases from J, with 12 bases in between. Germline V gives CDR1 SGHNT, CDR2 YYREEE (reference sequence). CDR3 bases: TGTGCCAGCAGCTTGGTACTAGCAAGCCACAATGAGCAGTTCTTC. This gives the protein CASSLVLASHNEQFF.

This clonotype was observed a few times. The CDR3 nucleotides are TGCGCCAGCAGCTTCCCCGAGGGGTCGGGGGAAGCTTTCTTT. Translating gives CASSFPEGSGEAFF. The chain links TRBV5-1 to TRBJ1-1; D perhaps matches TRBD1 (5 bases). V lost 2 bases to trimming and J lost 8 bases, with 16 bases between them. The V gene's germline CDR1 is SGHRS and CDR2 YFSETQ. The CDR3 has 14 residues.

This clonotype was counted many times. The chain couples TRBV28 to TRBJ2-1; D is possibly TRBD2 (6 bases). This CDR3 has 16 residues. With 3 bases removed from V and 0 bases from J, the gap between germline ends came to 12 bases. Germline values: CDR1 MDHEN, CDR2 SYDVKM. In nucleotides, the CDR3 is TGTGCCAGCAGTTTGAGGGGAGGTTCCTCCTACAATGAGCAGTTCTTC. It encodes CASSLRGGSSYNEQFF.